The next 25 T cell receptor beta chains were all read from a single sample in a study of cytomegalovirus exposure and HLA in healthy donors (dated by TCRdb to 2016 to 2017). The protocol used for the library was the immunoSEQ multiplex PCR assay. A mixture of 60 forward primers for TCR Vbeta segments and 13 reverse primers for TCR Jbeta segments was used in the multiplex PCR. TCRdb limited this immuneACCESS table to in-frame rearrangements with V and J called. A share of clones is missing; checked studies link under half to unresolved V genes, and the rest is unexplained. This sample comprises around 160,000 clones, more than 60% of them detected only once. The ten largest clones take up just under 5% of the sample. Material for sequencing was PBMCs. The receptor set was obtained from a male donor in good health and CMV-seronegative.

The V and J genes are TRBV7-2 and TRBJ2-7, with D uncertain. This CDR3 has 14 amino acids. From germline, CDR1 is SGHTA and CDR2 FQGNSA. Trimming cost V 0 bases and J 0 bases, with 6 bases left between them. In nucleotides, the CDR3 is TGTGCCAGCAGCTTAGCTACCTACTCCTACGAGCAGTACTTC. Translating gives CASSLATYSYEQYF.

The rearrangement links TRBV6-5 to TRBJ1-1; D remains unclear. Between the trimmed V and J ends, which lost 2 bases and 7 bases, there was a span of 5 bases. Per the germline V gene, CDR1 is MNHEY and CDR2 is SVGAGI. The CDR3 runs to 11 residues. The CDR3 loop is CASSYHSEAFF. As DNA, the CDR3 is TGTGCCAGCAGTTACCACAGTGAAGCTTTCTTT.

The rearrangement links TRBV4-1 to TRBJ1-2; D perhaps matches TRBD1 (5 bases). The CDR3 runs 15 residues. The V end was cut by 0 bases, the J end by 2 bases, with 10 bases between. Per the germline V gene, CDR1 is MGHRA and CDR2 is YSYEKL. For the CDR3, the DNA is TGCGCCAGCAGCCAAGACAGGGCAGCGAACTATGGCTACACCTTC. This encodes CASSQDRAANYGYTF.

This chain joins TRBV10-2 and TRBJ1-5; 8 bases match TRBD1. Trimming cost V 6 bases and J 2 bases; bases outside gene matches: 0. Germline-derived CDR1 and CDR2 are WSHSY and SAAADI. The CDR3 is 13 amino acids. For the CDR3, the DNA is TGCGCCAGCAGGGGACAGGGCAATCAGCCCCAGCATTTT. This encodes CASRGQGNQPQHF.

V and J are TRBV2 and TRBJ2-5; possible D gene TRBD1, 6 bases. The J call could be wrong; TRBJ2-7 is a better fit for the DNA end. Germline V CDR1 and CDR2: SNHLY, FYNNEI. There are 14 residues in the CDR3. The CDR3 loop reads CASLPQGPTYEQYF. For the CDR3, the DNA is TGTGCCAGCCTCCCACAGGGTCCGACCTACGAGCAGTACTTC.

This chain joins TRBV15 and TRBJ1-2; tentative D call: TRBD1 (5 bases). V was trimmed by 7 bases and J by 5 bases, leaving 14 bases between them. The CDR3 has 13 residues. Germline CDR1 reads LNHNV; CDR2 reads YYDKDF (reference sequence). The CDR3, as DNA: TGTGCCACCAAGGAGGGGCTGGGGTATGGCTACACCTTC. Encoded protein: CATKEGLGYGYTF. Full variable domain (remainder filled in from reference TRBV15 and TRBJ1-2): DAMVIQNPRYQVTQFGKPVTLSCSQTLNHNVMYWYQQKSSQAPKLLFHYYDKDFNNEADTPDNFQSRRPNTSFCFLDIRSPGLGDTAMYLCATKEGLGYGYTFGSGTRLTVV.

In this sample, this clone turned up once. The CDR3 DNA is TGCGCCAGCAGTACCGACAGGCCTAATGAAAAACTGTTTTTT. This encodes CASSTDRPNEKLFF. V and J are TRBV5-1 and TRBJ1-4; possible D gene TRBD1, 6 bases. Trimming removed 5 bases at V and 3 bases at J, with 11 bases between. CDR1 is SGHRS and CDR2 is YFSETQ in the germline V gene. This CDR3 contains 14 residues.

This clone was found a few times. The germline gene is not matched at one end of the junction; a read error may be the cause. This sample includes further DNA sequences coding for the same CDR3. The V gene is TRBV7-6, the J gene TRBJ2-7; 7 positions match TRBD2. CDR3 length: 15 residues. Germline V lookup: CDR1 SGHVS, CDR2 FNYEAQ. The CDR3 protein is CASSAQTSSIHEQYF. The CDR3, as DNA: TGTGCTAGCAGCGCCCAGACTAGCTCAATCCACGAGCAGTACTTC.

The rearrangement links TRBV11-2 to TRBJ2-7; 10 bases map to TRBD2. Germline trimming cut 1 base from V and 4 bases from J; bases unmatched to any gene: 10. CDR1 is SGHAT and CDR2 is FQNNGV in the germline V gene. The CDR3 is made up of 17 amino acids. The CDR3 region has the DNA TGTGCCAGCAGCTTAGGTTCGGCTAGCGGGAGTTCTTACGAGCAGTACTTC. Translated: CASSLGSASGSSYEQYF.

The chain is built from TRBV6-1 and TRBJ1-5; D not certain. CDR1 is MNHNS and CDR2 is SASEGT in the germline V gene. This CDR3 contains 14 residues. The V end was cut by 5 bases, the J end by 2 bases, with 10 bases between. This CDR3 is CASSPFGGNQPQHF. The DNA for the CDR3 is TGTGCCAGCAGTCCATTTGGAGGCAATCAGCCCCAGCATTTT.

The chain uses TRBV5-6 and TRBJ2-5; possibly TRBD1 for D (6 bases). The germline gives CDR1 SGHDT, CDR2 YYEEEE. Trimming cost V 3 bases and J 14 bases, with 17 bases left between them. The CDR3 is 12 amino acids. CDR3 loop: CASSSPFEDRYF. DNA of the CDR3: TGTGCCAGCAGCTCCCCTTTTGAGGACAGATACTTC.

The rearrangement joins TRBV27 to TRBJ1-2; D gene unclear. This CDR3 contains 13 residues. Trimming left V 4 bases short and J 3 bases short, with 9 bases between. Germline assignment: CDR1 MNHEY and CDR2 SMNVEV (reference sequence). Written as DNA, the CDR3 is TGTGCCAGCAGTTCCGGTTCCTACTATGGCTACACCTTC. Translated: CASSSGSYYGYTF.

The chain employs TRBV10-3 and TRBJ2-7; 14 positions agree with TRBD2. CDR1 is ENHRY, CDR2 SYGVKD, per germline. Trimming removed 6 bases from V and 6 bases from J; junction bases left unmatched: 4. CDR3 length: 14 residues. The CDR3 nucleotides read TGTGCCATCAGGGGGACTAGCGGGAGTTTCGAGCAGTACTTC. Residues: CAIRGTSGSFEQYF.

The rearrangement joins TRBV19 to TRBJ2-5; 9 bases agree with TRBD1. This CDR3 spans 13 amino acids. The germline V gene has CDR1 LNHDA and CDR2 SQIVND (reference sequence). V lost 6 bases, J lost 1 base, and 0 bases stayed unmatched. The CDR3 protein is CASRGQGQETQYF. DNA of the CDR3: TGTGCCAGTAGGGGACAGGGCCAAGAGACCCAGTACTTC.

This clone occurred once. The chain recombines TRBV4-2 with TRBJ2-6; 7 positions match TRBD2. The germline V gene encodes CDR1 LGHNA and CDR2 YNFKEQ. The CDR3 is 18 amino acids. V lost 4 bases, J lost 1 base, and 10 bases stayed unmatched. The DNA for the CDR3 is TGTGCCAGCAGCCGGCGAGCGGGGACCCAGTCTGGGGCCAACGTCCTGACTTTC. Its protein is CASSRRAGTQSGANVLTF.

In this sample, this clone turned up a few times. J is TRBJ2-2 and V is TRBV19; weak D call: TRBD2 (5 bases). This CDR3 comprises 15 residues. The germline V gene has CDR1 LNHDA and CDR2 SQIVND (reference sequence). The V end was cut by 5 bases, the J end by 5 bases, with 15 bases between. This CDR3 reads CASSFGRGETGELFF. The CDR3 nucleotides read TGTGCCAGTAGTTTCGGACGGGGAGAAACCGGGGAGCTGTTTTTT.

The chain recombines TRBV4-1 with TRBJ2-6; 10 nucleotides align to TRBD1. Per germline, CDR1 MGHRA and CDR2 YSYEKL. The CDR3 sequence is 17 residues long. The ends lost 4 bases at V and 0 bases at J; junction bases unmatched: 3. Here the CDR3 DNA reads TGCGCCAGCAGCCTGACAGGGGGCGGCTCTGGGGCCAACGTCCTGACTTTC. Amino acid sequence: CASSLTGGGSGANVLTF.

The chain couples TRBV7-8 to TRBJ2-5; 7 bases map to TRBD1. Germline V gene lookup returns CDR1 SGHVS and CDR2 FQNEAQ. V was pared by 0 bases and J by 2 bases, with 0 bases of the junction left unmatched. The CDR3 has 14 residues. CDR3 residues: CASSLADRQETQYF. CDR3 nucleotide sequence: TGTGCCAGCAGCTTAGCGGACAGGCAAGAGACCCAGTACTTC.

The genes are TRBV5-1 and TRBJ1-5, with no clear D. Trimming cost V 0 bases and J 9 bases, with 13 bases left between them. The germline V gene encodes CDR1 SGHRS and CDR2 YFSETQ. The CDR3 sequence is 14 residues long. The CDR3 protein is CASSLVPTPGPQHF. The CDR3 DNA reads TGCGCCAGCAGCTTGGTTCCCACGCCCGGGCCCCAGCATTTT.

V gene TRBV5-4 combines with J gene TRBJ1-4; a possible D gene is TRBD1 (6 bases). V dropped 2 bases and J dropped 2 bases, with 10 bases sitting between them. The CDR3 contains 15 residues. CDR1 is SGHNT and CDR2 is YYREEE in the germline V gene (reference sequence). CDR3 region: CASSFRGGTNEKLFF. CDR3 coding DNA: TGTGCCAGCAGCTTTCGGGGGGGCACTAATGAAAAACTGTTTTTT.

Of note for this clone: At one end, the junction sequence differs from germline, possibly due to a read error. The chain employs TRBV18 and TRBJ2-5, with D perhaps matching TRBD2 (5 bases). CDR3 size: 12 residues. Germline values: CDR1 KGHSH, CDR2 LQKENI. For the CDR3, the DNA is TGTGCCAACTCACCGGAGGAAGAGACCCAGTACTTC. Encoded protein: CANSPEEETQYF.

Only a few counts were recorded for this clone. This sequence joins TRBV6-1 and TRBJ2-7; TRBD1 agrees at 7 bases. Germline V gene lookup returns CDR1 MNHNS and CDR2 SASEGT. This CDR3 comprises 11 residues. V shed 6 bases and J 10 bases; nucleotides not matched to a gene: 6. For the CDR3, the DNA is TGTGCCAGCAGCCCTAGACAGGGACAGTACTTC. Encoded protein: CASSPRQGQYF.

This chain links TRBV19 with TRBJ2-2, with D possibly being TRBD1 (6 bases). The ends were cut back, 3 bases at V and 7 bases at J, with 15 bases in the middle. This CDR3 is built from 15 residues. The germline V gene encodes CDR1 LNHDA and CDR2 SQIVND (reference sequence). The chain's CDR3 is CASSIIKLGGGELFF. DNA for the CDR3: TGTGCCAGTAGTATTATAAAACTAGGGGGCGGGGAGCTGTTTTTT.

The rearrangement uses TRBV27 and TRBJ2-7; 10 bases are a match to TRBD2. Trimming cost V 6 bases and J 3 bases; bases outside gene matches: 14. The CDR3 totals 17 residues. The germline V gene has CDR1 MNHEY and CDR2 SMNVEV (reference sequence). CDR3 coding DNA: TGTGCCAGCAGGCAGGCTAGCGGGAGTCTTGGGAACTACGAGCAGTACTTC. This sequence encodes CASRQASGSLGNYEQYF.

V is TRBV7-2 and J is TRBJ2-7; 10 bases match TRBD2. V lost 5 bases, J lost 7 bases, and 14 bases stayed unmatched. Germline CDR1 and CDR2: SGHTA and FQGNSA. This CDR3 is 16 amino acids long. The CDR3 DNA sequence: TGTGCCAGCAGCCCACCAGCTAGCGGGAGAGGTAAAGAGCAGTACTTC. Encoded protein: CASSPPASGRGKEQYF.